This passage covers 32 T cell receptor beta chains from one sample sequenced in a study of CD8 T cells in Susac syndrome. The RNA, about 0.45 to 1 ug, was put through reverse transcription using random hexamers. MiXCR, applied by TCRdb to the immunoSEQ multiplex PCR reads, yields one record per CDR3 protein. Here the sample spans about 180,000 distinct CDR3 sequences, just under 95% being singletons. Sequenced: CD4+ T cells from PBMCs. Receptor source: a human donor with Susac syndrome.

The chain employs TRBV12-3 or TRBV12-4 and TRBJ1-4; 7 nucleotides line up with TRBD1. V trimming: 6 bases; J trimming: 6 bases; junction bases outside the gene matches: 7. The CDR3 is 14 amino acids. The CDR3 coding sequence is TGTGCCAGCAGCTTACAGGGGCTGGATGAAAAACTGTTTTTT. It specifies CASSLQGLDEKLFF.

The chain has TRBV20-1 and TRBJ1-2; no clear D. V was trimmed by 5 bases and J by 3 bases, leaving 10 bases between them. Germline V CDR1 and CDR2: DFQATT, SNEGSKA (reference sequence). The CDR3 contains 12 residues. The CDR3 is CSAVKGYYGYTF. In DNA, the CDR3 is TGCAGTGCTGTTAAGGGCTACTATGGCTACACCTTC.

The chain joins TRBV2 to TRBJ1-1; the D is unclear. The CDR3 contains 13 residues. The germline V gene encodes CDR1 SNHLY and CDR2 FYNNEI. V dropped 3 bases and J dropped 0 bases, with 5 bases sitting between them. CDR3 bases: TGTGCCAGCAGTGACAGTATGAACACTGAAGCTTTCTTT. Translated, it gives CASSDSMNTEAFF.

This chain uses TRBV6-6 with TRBJ1-5; TRBD1 matches at 8 bases. Trimming took 6 bases from V and 4 from J; bases not matched to a gene: 5. This CDR3 spans 14 amino acids. In germline, CDR1 is MNHNY, CDR2 SVGAGI (reference sequence). CDR3 sequence reads: CASSSGQGNQPQHF. The DNA for the CDR3 is TGTGCCAGCAGCTCTGGACAGGGAAATCAGCCCCAGCATTTT.

The J gene is TRBJ1-4, the V gene TRBV4-1, with TRBD1 as a possible D gene (5 bases). The CDR3 runs 16 residues. Looked up from germline, CDR1 is MGHRA and CDR2 is YSYEKL. The ends were cut back, 0 bases at V and 3 bases at J, with 11 bases in the middle. CDR3 amino acids: CASSQEGARPNEKLFF. The DNA of the CDR3 is TGCGCCAGCAGCCAAGAAGGGGCGCGCCCTAATGAAAAACTGTTTTTT.

This chain links TRBV7-2 with TRBJ2-3, with 10 bases fitting TRBD2. This CDR3 has 14 residues. J lost 9 bases, V lost 1 base, and 4 bases had no gene match. Germline CDR1 reads SGHTA; CDR2 reads FQGNSA. The chain's CDR3 is CASSLDSSGGTQYF. The CDR3 DNA follows: TGTGCCAGCAGCTTAGATTCTAGCGGGGGAACGCAGTATTTT.

CDR3 DNA: TGCAGTGCTAGAGACCTCGGGGCAGGGAGAACTGAAGCTTTCTTT. This translates into CSARDLGAGRTEAFF. V usage is TRBV20-1 and J usage is TRBJ1-1; D might be TRBD1 (5 bases). Looked up from germline, CDR1 is DFQATT and CDR2 is SNEGSKA (reference sequence). The CDR3 extends over 15 amino acids. V lost 0 bases and J 5 bases, leaving 16 bases between the germline ends.

The V gene is TRBV21-1, the J gene TRBJ2-5. TRBV21-1 corresponds to a pseudogene. The CDR3 length is 11 residues. The CDR3 sequence: CASSPLETQYF. CDR3 bases: TGTGCCAGCAGCCCCTTGGAGACCCAGTACTTC.

J is TRBJ2-7 and V is TRBV9, with TRBD2 identical over 7 bases. J gave up 2 bases and V 0 bases, and 8 bases lay outside the gene matches. Germline V gene lookup returns CDR1 SGDLS and CDR2 YYNGEE. The CDR3 contains 16 residues. The CDR3 bases are TGTGCCAGCAGCGTAGGAGGGAGGGCGCAGACCTACGAGCAGTACTTC. It specifies CASSVGGRAQTYEQYF.

This sequence joins TRBV30 and TRBJ2-7; D ambiguous. The V and J ends lost 2 bases and 4 bases respectively, with 15 bases between them. The germline V gene has CDR1 GTSNPN and CDR2 SVGIG (reference sequence). The CDR3 is 14 amino acids. CDR3 in DNA: TGTGCCTGGAGTCTGGATGTTTCCCGTTACGAGCAGTACTTC. It is translated as CAWSLDVSRYEQYF.

The chain carries TRBV28 and TRBJ1-2; D possibly corresponds to TRBD1 (6 bases). Germline loops: CDR1 MDHEN, CDR2 SYDVKM. Trimming shortened V by 4 bases and J by 6 bases, and 18 bases separated the two germline ends. The CDR3 has 15 amino acids. The CDR3: CASSYPPQGKDGYTF. The CDR3 DNA is TGTGCCAGCAGTTACCCGCCACAGGGTAAGGATGGCTACACCTTC.

The chain recombines TRBV6-1 with TRBJ1-6, with D uncertain. CDR1 and CDR2 (germline): MNHNS, SASEGT. This CDR3 has 12 amino acids. V was clipped by 2 bases and J by 12 bases, with 8 bases between them. CDR3 region: CASSEYSGPLHF. The CDR3 region has the DNA TGTGCCAGCAGTGAATACAGTGGACCCCTCCACTTT.

The rearrangement links TRBV5-4 to TRBJ2-7; the match to TRBD1 covers 9 bases. CDR3 size: 13 residues. The V and J ends lost 2 bases and 5 bases, in that order; junction bases with no gene match: 2. The germline gives CDR1 SGHNT, CDR2 YYREEE (reference sequence). CDR3 region: CASSFTGGNEQYF. The CDR3 coding sequence is TGTGCCAGCAGCTTCACAGGGGGCAACGAGCAGTACTTC. The entire variable domain, with the rest obtained from reference TRBV5-4 and TRBJ2-7, is as follows: ETGVTQSPTHLIKTRGQQVTLRCSSQSGHNTVSWYQQALGQGPQFIFQYYREEENGRGNFPPRFSGLQFPNYSSELNVNALELDDSALYLCASSFTGGNEQYFGPGTRLTVT.

V usage is TRBV11-2 and J usage is TRBJ1-1; 7 nucleotides align to TRBD1. The CDR3 covers 16 residues. The germline V gene has CDR1 SGHAT and CDR2 FQNNGV. With V trimmed by 2 bases and J by 2 bases, 8 bases remained unmatched. The CDR3 DNA reads TGTGCCAGCAGCTTAAGAACAGGGGTCAGAAACACTGAAGCTTTCTTT. Translation gives CASSLRTGVRNTEAFF.

The chain recombines TRBV20-1 with TRBJ2-2; 7 nucleotides match TRBD2. From germline, CDR1 is DFQATT and CDR2 SNEGSKA (reference sequence). The CDR3 covers 17 residues. Losses at the gene ends were 0 bases for V and 4 bases for J; bases not matched to a gene: 11. The CDR3: CSARDGWLAGPTGELFF. The CDR3 DNA follows: TGCAGTGCTAGAGATGGGTGGTTAGCGGGCCCCACCGGGGAGCTGTTTTTT.

This clonotype occurred once. This chain links TRBV19 with TRBJ2-3; no definite D call. This CDR3 region has 15 residues. CDR1 is LNHDA and CDR2 is SQIVND in the germline V gene (reference sequence). Trimming took 3 bases from V and 4 from J, leaving 14 bases between them. The chain's CDR3 is CASSMARSPADTQYF. In nucleotides, the CDR3 is TGTGCCAGTAGTATGGCGCGTAGCCCGGCAGATACGCAGTATTTT.

This sequence joins TRBV3-1 and TRBJ2-5; TRBD1 matches 7 bases. The J segment lost 0 bases and the V segment lost 4 bases, leaving 5 bases of the junction unmatched. CDR1 is LGHDT and CDR2 is YNNKEL in the germline V gene (reference sequence). This CDR3 has 15 amino acids. The CDR3 region is CASSPGQAHQETQYF. CDR3 in DNA: TGTGCCAGCAGCCCTGGACAGGCCCACCAAGAGACCCAGTACTTC.

This chain connects TRBV18 to TRBJ1-3, with D hard to call. The germline CDR1 and CDR2 sequences are KGHSH and LQKENI. CDR3 length equals 14 residues. The ends were cut back, 2 bases at V and 1 base at J, with 6 bases in the middle. CDR3 bases: TGTGCCAGCTCACCAGGGATATCTGGAAACACCATATATTTT. Translated, it gives CASSPGISGNTIYF.

The J gene is TRBJ1-1, the V gene TRBV30, with D unclear. V dropped 0 bases and J dropped 0 bases, with 5 bases sitting between them. Germline CDR1 is GTSNPN and CDR2 is SVGIG (reference sequence). This CDR3 is built from 13 residues. CDR3 residues: CAWSVGLNTEAFF. The DNA for the CDR3 is TGTGCCTGGAGTGTCGGACTGAACACTGAAGCTTTCTTT.

The chain carries TRBV3-1 and TRBJ2-7, with unresolved D. The length of the CDR3 is 15 residues. V lost 3 bases and J lost 2, with 14 bases in between. Germline V lookup: CDR1 LGHDT, CDR2 YNNKEL (reference sequence). The CDR3 here is CASSQQGAPPYEQYF. In DNA form, the CDR3 reads TGTGCCAGCAGCCAGCAAGGAGCCCCTCCCTACGAGCAGTACTTC.

The chain has TRBV4-3 and TRBJ1-2; TRBD1 might be the D (5 bases). There are 13 residues in the CDR3. V was shortened by 0 bases and J by 8 bases, with 10 bases between the two germline ends. Germline V CDR1 and CDR2: LGHNA, YSLEER. The CDR3 DNA is TGCGCCAGCAGCCAAGAGGGACGCGGAGGCTACACCTTC. Translation: CASSQEGRGGYTF.

This clonotype was picked up a small number of times. The chain joins TRBV18 to TRBJ1-1, with D possibly matching TRBD1 (5 bases). This CDR3 comprises 14 residues. CDR1 is KGHSH and CDR2 is LQKENI in the germline V gene. Trimming stripped 3 bases from V and 1 base from J, with 9 bases between. CDR3 sequence reads: CASSPGTGNTEAFF. The CDR3 bases are TGTGCCAGCTCACCGGGGACCGGGAACACTGAAGCTTTCTTT. The whole variable domain, remainder taken from reference TRBV18 and TRBJ1-1, is NAGVMQNPRHLVRRRGQEARLRCSPMKGHSHVYWYRQLPEEGLKFMVYLQKENIIDESGMPKERFSAEFPKEGPSILRIQQVVRGDSAAYFCASSPGTGNTEAFFGQGTRLTVV.

The chain has TRBV5-6 and TRBJ1-4; 7 bases agree with TRBD1. This CDR3 has 15 residues. Germline V gives CDR1 SGHDT, CDR2 YYEEEE. J lost 1 base, V lost 4 bases, and 4 bases had no gene match. DNA for the CDR3: TGTGCCAGCAGCATCAACAGGGGAACTAATGAAAAACTGTTTTTT. Its translation is CASSINRGTNEKLFF. Variable domain in full (rest from reference TRBV5-6 and TRBJ1-4): DAGVTQSPTHLIKTRGQQVTLRCSPKSGHDTVSWYQQALGQGPQFIFQYYEEEERQRGNFPDRFSGHQFPNYSSELNVNALLLGDSALYLCASSINRGTNEKLFFGSGTQLSVL.

The chain carries TRBV24-1 and TRBJ2-2; D is uncertain. CDR1 and CDR2 from the germline V gene are KGHDR and SFDVKD. Trimming shortened V by 1 base and J by 4 bases, and 6 bases separated the two germline ends. The CDR3 has 14 amino acids. The DNA for the CDR3 is TGTGCCACCAGTGATTTCGAAGGCACCGGGGAGCTGTTTTTT. It encodes CATSDFEGTGELFF.

The chain links TRBV3-1 to TRBJ1-4; D might be TRBD1 (6 bases). Germline-derived CDR1 and CDR2 are LGHDT and YNNKEL (reference sequence). The CDR3 extends over 14 amino acids. The ends were cut back, 5 bases at V and 3 bases at J, with 10 bases in the middle. The CDR3 spells CASSGRTANEKLFF. CDR3 coding DNA: TGTGCCAGCAGCGGGCGGACAGCTAATGAAAAACTGTTTTTT.

The rearrangement links TRBV29-1 to TRBJ2-3; no reliable D call. This CDR3 is built from 13 residues. Germline V CDR1 and CDR2: SQVTM, ANQGSEA. The ends were cut back, 6 bases at V and 1 base at J, with 11 bases in the middle. The CDR3 spells CSVQPQGTDTQYF. CDR3 nucleotides: TGCAGCGTACAGCCCCAGGGCACAGATACGCAGTATTTT.

CDR3 DNA sequence: TGTGCCAGCAGTCCCTTTAGGGTGCGGAACCCCTCCTACGAGCAGTACTTC. It specifies CASSPFRVRNPSYEQYF. This chain joins TRBV28 and TRBJ2-7; unclear D gene. Trimming left V 5 bases short and J 0 bases short, with 20 bases between. Germline loops: CDR1 MDHEN, CDR2 SYDVKM. This CDR3 spans 17 amino acids.

The chain is built from TRBV12-3 or TRBV12-4 and TRBJ2-7; 9 bases map to TRBD1. Unmatched junction bases numbered 17, after V lost 2 bases and J lost 9 bases. This CDR3 contains 17 residues. CDR3: CASSLSDRGFKSFGQYF. CDR3 DNA sequence: TGTGCCAGCAGTTTATCGGACAGGGGTTTTAAGTCGTTCGGGCAGTACTTC.

This chain connects TRBV29-1 to TRBJ1-1, with D perhaps TRBD1 (5 bases). Germline V gene lookup returns CDR1 SQVTM and CDR2 ANQGSEA. Trimming shortened V by 4 bases and J by 2 bases, and 17 bases separated the two germline ends. CDR3 length equals 15 residues. The CDR3 bases are TGCAGCGTTGTACCCAAATACGGGGCCAACACTGAAGCTTTCTTT. It encodes CSVVPKYGANTEAFF.

CDR3 DNA sequence: TGTGCCAGCAGCTGGACAGGGATTGAGCAGCCCCAGCATTTT. Protein product: CASSWTGIEQPQHF. V and J are TRBV7-8 and TRBJ1-5; 8 bases fit TRBD1. V lost 4 bases and J lost 7; bases outside the gene matches: 6. Germline V CDR1 and CDR2: SGHVS, FQNEAQ. CDR3 size: 14 residues.

In this sample, this clonotype turned up a few times. V is TRBV18 and J is TRBJ2-7; D call uncertain. V gave up 2 bases and J gave up 3 bases, with 8 bases separating them. Germline lookup yields CDR1 KGHSH and CDR2 LQKENI. The CDR3 has 13 amino acids. This CDR3 reads CASSPAQNYEQYF. CDR3 in DNA: TGTGCCAGCTCACCAGCCCAGAACTACGAGCAGTACTTC.

This clonotype was counted once. This chain joins TRBV4-2 and TRBJ1-4, with 8 nucleotides matching TRBD1. Germline trimming cut 4 bases from V and 6 bases from J; bases unmatched to any gene: 7. Germline values: CDR1 LGHNA, CDR2 YNFKEQ. The length of the CDR3 is 15 residues. CDR3 sequence: CASSPGPDRDEKLFF. CDR3 DNA: TGTGCCAGCAGCCCAGGGCCGGACAGGGATGAAAAACTGTTTTTT.